A single sample gave rise to the 5 T cell receptor beta chains below, sequenced in a study of shared clonotypes between healthy human individuals. Terminally differentiated effector memory CD45RA+ cells were excluded from the naive CD8 cells, which were CD45RO-negative and positively selected for CCR7. The data were produced by immunoSEQ multiplex PCR, yet TCRdb's version contains in-frame clones alone and is incomplete. The table shows around 2,000,000 clones, with about 95% occurring only once. Sequenced material: naive CD8+ T cells sorted from blood. The receptors derive from a man aged 18 to 29 in good health.

This chain uses TRBV7-2 with TRBJ2-1; TRBD2 agrees at 15 bases. The CDR3 is made up of 16 amino acids. The trim removed 3 bases at V and 5 bases at J, leaving 2 bases unmatched. Germline V gene lookup returns CDR1 SGHTA and CDR2 FQGNSA. CDR3 sequence: CASSFGLAGGDNEQFF. DNA for the CDR3: TGTGCCAGCAGCTTTGGACTAGCGGGAGGGGACAATGAGCAGTTCTTC.

The CDR3, as DNA: TGTGCCAGCAGCATCACCCGGGACGTAGTCAGGAGAGATACGCAGTATTTT. Its protein is CASSITRDVVRRDTQYF. The genes are TRBV7-9 and TRBJ2-3, with D perhaps matching TRBD1 or TRBD2 (5 bases each). The CDR3 is 17 amino acids. With 5 bases removed from V and 5 bases from J, the gap between germline ends came to 23 bases. Germline loops: CDR1 SEHNR, CDR2 FQNEAQ (reference sequence).

The CDR3 DNA reads TGTGCCTGGAGTGTTCAGGGGAGGACCTACGAGCAGTACTTC. The encoded protein is CAWSVQGRTYEQYF. This chain uses TRBV30 with TRBJ2-7; D may correspond to TRBD1 or TRBD2 (6 bases each). The ends were cut back, 0 bases at V and 2 bases at J, with 11 bases in the middle. CDR1 and CDR2 from the germline V gene are GTSNPN and SVGIG (reference sequence). CDR3 length equals 14 residues.

J is TRBJ1-2 and V is TRBV28; weak D call: TRBD1 (5 bases). Germline assignment: CDR1 MDHEN and CDR2 SYDVKM. V lost 6 bases to trimming and J lost 4 bases, with 15 bases between them. The CDR3 has 14 residues. DNA for the CDR3: TGTGCCAGCAGCGGAAGCCGGGGCGGCTATGGCTACACCTTC. As protein: CASSGSRGGYGYTF.

Concerning this clone: Other DNA sequences in this sample translate to the same CDR3. This rearrangement joins TRBV30 to TRBJ2-6, with a tentative D call TRBD1 (5 bases). Germline CDR1 GTSNPN, CDR2 SVGIG (reference sequence). The CDR3 consists of 14 residues. V was cut by 3 bases and J by 4 bases, with 10 bases left in between. CDR3 sequence reads: CAWSPGAGANVLTF. Here the CDR3 DNA reads TGTGCCTGGAGCCCTGGGGCAGGGGCCAACGTCCTGACTTTC.